This TCR beta chain was documented in a study of cytomegalovirus exposure and HLA in healthy donors (TCRdb year 2017). With respect to the entire study: An earlier analysis of some 600 of the donors reported 276 Gb of sequence data and around 120 million unique TCR beta sequences obtained from 150 million to 200 million T cells. Roughly 300 gigabases of sequencing data and tens of millions of unique TCR sequences were included in an early release covering about 620 HLA-typed donors. Of the roughly 390 genotyped donors, about 84% fell in the genetic ancestry cluster associated with self-reported Caucasian donors. The study was designed to test whether signatures of past pathogen exposure could be identified by cataloging public T cell receptors. The T cell repertoires of some 670 subjects were profiled by immunosequencing and related to cytomegalovirus serostatus. Along with the roughly 710-subject first cohort, a separate validation cohort of over a hundred different subjects was used. The study combined high-throughput TCR immunosequencing, statistical association of individual TCRs with disease status, and machine learning to predict cytomegalovirus infection status. A later analysis re-analyzed previously published TCR beta repertoires from roughly 630 donors and added high-resolution HLA genotyping to study TCR occurrence patterns. The later analysis used no new phenotypic data to find candidate immune exposures, relying instead on TCR beta sequences and their occurrence across donors. In an earlier analysis of a few hundred of the donors, high-throughput TCR beta sequencing was used to judge whether each TCR beta V gene segment behaved as functional or pseudogenic. Donor age, sex, ethnicity and CMV serostatus were compiled together with the repertoire data. Genome-wide SNP genotypes for about 55% of the roughly 670 donors were used in a later genetic analysis, which treated that subset as a discovery cohort. All discovery cohort repertoires had been generated on a single sequencing platform. Both class I and class II loci were covered by HLA typing, at four-digit resolution. Typing coverage varied by locus: about 620-630 donors for A, B, C, DRB1 and DQB1; roughly 500 for DQA1; more than 600 for DPA1; approximately 490 for DPB1. A handful of DR-DQ haplotypes were handled as single units for association and clustering because linkage in the cohort was strong. Among roughly 400 genotyped donors of the cohort, an average of roughly 230,000 unique TCR beta nucleotide sequences was sequenced per donor, of which roughly 17% were non-productive.

Findings and caveats that apply to the study as a whole: V-gene and J-gene trimming of TCR beta chains was associated with a missense DCLRE1C variant in a later genetic analysis, and the association was replicated in an independent cohort. In this cohort, only TCR beta chains were sequenced, and detectable features were limited by the absence of alpha or paired-chain data. A further reported finding was that TCR beta sequences accurately predicted the HLA-A and HLA-B alleles for most subjects in the first cohort. According to the authors, the approach could potentially be generalized to other disease states and immunological phenotypes. Correlated functional status among segregating V segments might be attributable to linkage disequilibrium, but an unknown experimental factor could not be ruled out. Compared with the roughly 720-donor mean, donors in an Asian-associated ancestry cluster had fewer N-insertions in productive TCRs, according to a later genetic analysis. CMV serostatus was the only immune exposure information available for the cohort. The classifier was reported to diagnose cytomegalovirus status with high specificity and sensitivity in both the original and validation cohorts. The study listed 164 TCR beta chains as associated with cytomegalovirus. When HLA alleles, especially DR and DQ, strongly co-occurred, TCR associations were difficult to assign to individual alleles. Approximately 18 rarely observed V segments, including chromosome 9 orphons, were excluded from the earlier analysis of several hundred of the donors because counts were too low. A later analysis found that TCR association rates varied across HLA loci, with DRB1 alleles showing the most associated TCRs and HLA-C alleles the fewest. In a later analysis, HLA-associated TCR beta chains were found to be more clonally expanded and to have lower generation probabilities than equally common non-associated chains. The presence/absence analyses assumed that sequencing depth was roughly uniform across donors, and that assumption may not be true. Most CMV-associated TCR beta chains appeared to be HLA-restricted in a later analysis, and the HLA associations seemed to be driven largely by CMV exposure. In a later analysis, around 17,000 TCR beta sequences were associated with specific HLA alleles at a false discovery rate of 0.05. In vitro tests confirmed that a few of the cytomegalovirus-associated TCR beta chains recognize cytomegalovirus antigens. Several of the top co-occurrence clusters appeared to be linked to parvovirus B19, influenza, CMV and Epstein-Barr virus, according to a later analysis. Because some donors lacked HLA typing at each locus, the association tests relied only on the typed subset. A group of highly shared sequence variants was considered likely to be a technical artifact of the sequencing pipeline. Some IMGT-functional V segments, including TRBV6-2 and TRBV6-3, could not be told apart with the 87-base-pair reads, so those segments were excluded. In an earlier analysis of 587 of the donors, most TCR beta V segments appeared in productive rearrangements about 87% or about 30% of the time, broadly matching IMGT annotations. Across donors, most TCR sequences were observed very rarely, whereas some public TCRs were present in many individuals.

The cohort comprised under 700 healthy bone marrow donors. At the time of sampling, every cohort member was nominally healthy, though immune exposures that went unrecorded were likely present. The donor was CMV seronegative and was included in the group of about 350 seronegative cohort members. A peripheral blood sample was collected from each donor, and TCR beta sequencing was performed on peripheral blood mononuclear cells. Genomic DNA extraction from the blood cell samples was performed with the Qiagen DNeasy Blood Extraction Kit. After removal of 3 bases from V and 7 bases from J, the junction retains 8 bases not matched to a gene. Looking up the germline V gene (reference sequence) yields CDR1 SEHNR and CDR2 FQNEAQ. The CDR3, from cysteine to phenylalanine, totals 14 residues. Kept here is only the CDR3 DNA, which spans 42 bases and is read in frame from base 1. Libraries came from the immunoSEQ multiplex PCR assay. For the multiplex PCR, a mixture combining 60 forward primers for TCR Vbeta segments and 13 reverse primers for TCR Jbeta segments was used. Amplification of the CDR3 region of rearranged TCR beta genes was performed with a multiplex PCR assay on genomic DNA. The Illumina HiSeq System was used to sequence the amplified TCR beta libraries as 87-base-pair reads. The paper's processing steps were these. A later analysis tallied around 80 million unique TCR beta chains across the 640 or so repertoires, and around 12 million of those chains were shared by two or more donors. To remove PCR and sequencing errors, raw reads were error-corrected and collapsed into unique sequences using a nearest-neighbor algorithm that merged closely related sequences. CDR3 sequences were aligned to IMGT reference sequences to assign V, D and J gene segments. For a sequence to be retained, a match of at least six nucleotides to both a V gene segment and a J gene segment was required. Rearrangements were called productive when the CDR3 lacked stop codons and stayed in frame with V and J; all others were non-productive. CDR3 was defined by IMGT convention, running from the second conserved V-encoded cysteine to the conserved J-encoded phenylalanine. In an earlier analysis of roughly 610 of the donors, sequences lacking an unambiguous match to a single V gene segment were excluded. In an earlier analysis of about 590 of the donors, a V segment was called functional when productive rearrangements were above 56.7%, and segregating when the standard deviation between donors exceeded 5%. A statistical classification framework was built to diagnose cytomegalovirus status from the catalog of TCR beta chain sequences. In a later analysis, V and J genes were assigned by comparing TCR nucleotide sequences against IMGT/GENE-DB human TR gene sequences. The TCRdist pipeline was used in a later analysis to assign CDR3 sequences and most-parsimonious VDJ recombination scenarios. In a later analysis, every TCR beta chain was defined by the combination of its CDR3 amino acid sequence and its V-gene family, and reads without a unique V-gene family were dropped. In a later analysis, 500 to 650 highly shared, low-generation-probability nucleotide sequences were removed to address suspected cross-contamination and a sequencing artifact. For each public chain, a later analysis derived a clonal expansion index from normalized ranks of inferred template counts within each repertoire. Generation probabilities in a later analysis came from a VDJ recombination model fitted to out-of-frame rearrangements, and those results were checked against IGoR. A later analysis scored TCR-TCR, TCR-HLA and TCR-CMV co-occurrence with hypergeometric tests, applying a repertoire-size bias correction to TCR pairs. A later analysis estimated false discovery rates by permuting HLA or CMV assignments 20 times. A later analysis grouped co-occurring TCRs with DBSCAN, adding TCRdist sequence similarity when clustering within HLA-allele-positive subsets. Repertoires with fewer than 30,000 or more than 120,000 public chains, plus five repertoires with anomalous nucleotide sharing, were excluded from co-occurrence clustering. TCRdb re-hosts the immuneACCESS table, in-frame sequences only. Its copies lack some clones; in the studies checked, an unresolved V gene accounts for under half of them, and the cause for the rest is not known. V and J calls and clone size are as listed in that table; D and trimming were resolved from the DNA. The table kept for this sample lists about 140,000 clones. The ten largest make up about 2.2% of the sample.

With regard to this clone: Its antigen is currently not known.

The specimen was PBMCs. The chain is assembled from TRBV7-9 and TRBJ1-1; 7 middle bases align to TRBD1. The source of this sequence is a woman under 30 in good health and CMV-seronegative. DNA sequence: TGTGCCAGCAGCTTCCACCCCCGGGACAGTGAAGCTTTCTTT. Translated, this gives CASSFHPRDSEAFF.